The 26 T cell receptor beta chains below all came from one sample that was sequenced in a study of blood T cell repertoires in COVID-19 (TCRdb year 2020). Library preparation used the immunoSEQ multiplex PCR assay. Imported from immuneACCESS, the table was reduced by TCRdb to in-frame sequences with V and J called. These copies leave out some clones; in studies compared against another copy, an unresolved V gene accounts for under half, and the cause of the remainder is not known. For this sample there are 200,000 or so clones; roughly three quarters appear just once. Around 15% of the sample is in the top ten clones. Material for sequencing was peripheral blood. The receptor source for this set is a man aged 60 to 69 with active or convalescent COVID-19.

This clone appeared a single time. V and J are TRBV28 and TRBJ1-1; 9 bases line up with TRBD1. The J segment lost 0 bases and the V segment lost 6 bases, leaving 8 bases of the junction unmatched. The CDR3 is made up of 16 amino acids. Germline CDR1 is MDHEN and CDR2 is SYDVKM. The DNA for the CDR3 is TGTGCCAGCAGCCGTCCCGGGACAGGGCTGAACACTGAAGCTTTCTTT. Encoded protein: CASSRPGTGLNTEAFF.

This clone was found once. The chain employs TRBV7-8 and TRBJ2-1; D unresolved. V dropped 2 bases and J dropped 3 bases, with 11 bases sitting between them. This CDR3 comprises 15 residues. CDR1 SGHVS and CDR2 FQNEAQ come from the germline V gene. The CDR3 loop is CASSLILNNYNEQFF. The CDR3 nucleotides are TGTGCCAGCAGCTTAATCCTCAACAACTACAATGAGCAGTTCTTC.

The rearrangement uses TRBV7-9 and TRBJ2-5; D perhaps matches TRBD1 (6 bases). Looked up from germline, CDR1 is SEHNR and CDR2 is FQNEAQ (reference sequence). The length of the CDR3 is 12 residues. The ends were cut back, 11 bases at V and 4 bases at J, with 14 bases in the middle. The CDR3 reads CAGAGVRETQYF. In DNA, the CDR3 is TGTGCCGGAGCAGGGGTGAGAGAGACCCAGTACTTC.

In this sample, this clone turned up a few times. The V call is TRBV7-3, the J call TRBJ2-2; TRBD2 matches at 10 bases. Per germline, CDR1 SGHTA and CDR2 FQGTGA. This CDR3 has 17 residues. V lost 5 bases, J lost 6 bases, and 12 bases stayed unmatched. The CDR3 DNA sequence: TGTGCCAGCAGCCCAACACGGGAAGCGGGAGGGGCCGGGGAGCTGTTTTTT. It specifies CASSPTREAGGAGELFF.

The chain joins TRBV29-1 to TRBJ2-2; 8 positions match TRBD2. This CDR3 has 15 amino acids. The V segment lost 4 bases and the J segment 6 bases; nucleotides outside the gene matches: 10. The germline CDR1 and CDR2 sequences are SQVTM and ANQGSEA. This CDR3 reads CSVVGGTSPAGELFF. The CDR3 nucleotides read TGCAGCGTTGTGGGAGGGACTAGTCCGGCCGGGGAGCTGTTTTTT.

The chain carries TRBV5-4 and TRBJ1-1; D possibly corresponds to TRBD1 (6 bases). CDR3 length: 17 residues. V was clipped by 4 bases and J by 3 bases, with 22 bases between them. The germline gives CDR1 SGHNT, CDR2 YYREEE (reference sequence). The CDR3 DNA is TGTGCCAGCAGCCCCGGGGGGGCAGGTAGGATGGACACTGAAGCTTTCTTT. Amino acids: CASSPGGAGRMDTEAFF.

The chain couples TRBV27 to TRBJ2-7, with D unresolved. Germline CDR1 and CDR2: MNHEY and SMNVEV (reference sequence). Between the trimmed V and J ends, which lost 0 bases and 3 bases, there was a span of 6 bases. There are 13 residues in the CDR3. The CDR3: CASSLSTGYEQYF. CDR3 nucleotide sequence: TGTGCCAGCAGTTTATCGACGGGCTACGAGCAGTACTTC.

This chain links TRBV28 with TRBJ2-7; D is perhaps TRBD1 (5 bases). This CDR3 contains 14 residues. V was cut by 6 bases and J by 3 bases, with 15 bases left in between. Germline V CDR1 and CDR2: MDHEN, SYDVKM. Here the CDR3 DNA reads TGTGCCAGCAGCCTGACAGCCCCTATCTACGAGCAGTACTTC. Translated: CASSLTAPIYEQYF.

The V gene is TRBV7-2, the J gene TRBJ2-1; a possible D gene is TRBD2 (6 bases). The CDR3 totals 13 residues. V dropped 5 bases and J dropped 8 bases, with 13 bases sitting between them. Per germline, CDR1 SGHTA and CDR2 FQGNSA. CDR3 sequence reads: CASSLGEAHEQFF. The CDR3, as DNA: TGTGCCAGCAGCCTAGGGGAGGCTCATGAGCAGTTCTTC.

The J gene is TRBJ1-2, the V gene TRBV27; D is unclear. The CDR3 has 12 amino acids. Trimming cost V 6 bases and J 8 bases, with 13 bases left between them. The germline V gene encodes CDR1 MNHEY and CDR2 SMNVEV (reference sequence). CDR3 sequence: CASRTGYGGYTF. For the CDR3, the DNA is TGTGCCAGCAGGACGGGGTACGGAGGCTACACCTTC.

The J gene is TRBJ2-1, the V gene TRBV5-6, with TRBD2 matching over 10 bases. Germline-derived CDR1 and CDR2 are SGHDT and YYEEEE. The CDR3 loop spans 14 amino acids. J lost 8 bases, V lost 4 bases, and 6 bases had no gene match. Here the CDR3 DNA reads TGTGCCAGCAGCCCGGGACTAGCGATAGATGAGCAGTTCTTC. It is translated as CASSPGLAIDEQFF. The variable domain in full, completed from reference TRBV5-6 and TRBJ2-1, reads DAGVTQSPTHLIKTRGQQVTLRCSPKSGHDTVSWYQQALGQGPQFIFQYYEEEERQRGNFPDRFSGHQFPNYSSELNVNALLLGDSALYLCASSPGLAIDEQFFGPGTRLTVL.

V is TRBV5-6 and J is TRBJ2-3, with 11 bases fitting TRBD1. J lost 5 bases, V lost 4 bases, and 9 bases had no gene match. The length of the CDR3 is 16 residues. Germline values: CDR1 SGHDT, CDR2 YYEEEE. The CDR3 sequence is CASSVPGQGVEDTQYF. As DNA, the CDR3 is TGTGCCAGCAGCGTCCCGGGACAGGGGGTAGAAGATACGCAGTATTTT.

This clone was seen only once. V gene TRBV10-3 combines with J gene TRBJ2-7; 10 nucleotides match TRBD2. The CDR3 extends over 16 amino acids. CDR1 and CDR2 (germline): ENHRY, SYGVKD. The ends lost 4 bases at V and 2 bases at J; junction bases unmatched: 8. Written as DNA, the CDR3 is TGTGCCATCAGTGGCGGCTCACTAGCGGGAACCTACGAGCAGTACTTC. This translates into CAISGGSLAGTYEQYF.

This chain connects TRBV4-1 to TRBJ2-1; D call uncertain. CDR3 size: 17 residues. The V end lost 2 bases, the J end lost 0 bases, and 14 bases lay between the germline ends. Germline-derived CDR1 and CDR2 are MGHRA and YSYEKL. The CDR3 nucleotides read TGCGCCAGCAGCCAAATACCCCGGTCGGTCTCCTACAATGAGCAGTTCTTC. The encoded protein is CASSQIPRSVSYNEQFF.

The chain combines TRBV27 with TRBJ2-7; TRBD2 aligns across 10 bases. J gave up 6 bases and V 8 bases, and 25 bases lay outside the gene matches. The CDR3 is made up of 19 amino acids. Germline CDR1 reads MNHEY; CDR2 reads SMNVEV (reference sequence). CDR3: CASRTWRASGSLGVREQYF. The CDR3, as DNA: TGTGCCAGCCGAACGTGGAGGGCTAGCGGGAGCCTCGGGGTGCGCGAGCAGTACTTC.

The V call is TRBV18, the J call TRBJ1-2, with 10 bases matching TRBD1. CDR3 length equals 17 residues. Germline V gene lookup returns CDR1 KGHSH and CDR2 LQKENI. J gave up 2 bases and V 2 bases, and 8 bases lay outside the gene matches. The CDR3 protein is CASSPADRGPQNYGYTF. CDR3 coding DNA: TGTGCCAGCTCACCAGCCGACAGGGGGCCGCAGAACTATGGCTACACCTTC.

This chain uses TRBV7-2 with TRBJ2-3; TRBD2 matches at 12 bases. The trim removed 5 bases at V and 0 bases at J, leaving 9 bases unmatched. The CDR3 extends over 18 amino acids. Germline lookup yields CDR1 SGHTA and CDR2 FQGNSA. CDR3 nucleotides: TGTGCCAGCAGCCCCACTAGCGGGAGGCTCCCTAGCACAGATACGCAGTATTTT. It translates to CASSPTSGRLPSTDTQYF.

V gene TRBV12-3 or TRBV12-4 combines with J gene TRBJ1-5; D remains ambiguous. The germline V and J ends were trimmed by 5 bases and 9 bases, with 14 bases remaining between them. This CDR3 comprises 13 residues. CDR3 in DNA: TGTGCCAGCAGTCCCCGCGGCGGCGGGCCCCAGCATTTT. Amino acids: CASSPRGGGPQHF.

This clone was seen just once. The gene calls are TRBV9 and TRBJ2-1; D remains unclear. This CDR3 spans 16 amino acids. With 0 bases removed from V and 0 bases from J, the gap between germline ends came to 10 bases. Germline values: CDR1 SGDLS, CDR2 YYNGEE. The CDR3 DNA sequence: TGTGCCAGCAGCGTAGGAGGCTCTAGCTCCTACAATGAGCAGTTCTTC. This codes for CASSVGGSSSYNEQFF.

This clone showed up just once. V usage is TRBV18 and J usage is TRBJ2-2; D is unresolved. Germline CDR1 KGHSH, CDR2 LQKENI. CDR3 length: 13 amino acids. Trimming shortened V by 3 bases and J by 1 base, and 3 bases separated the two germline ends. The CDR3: CASSPQNTGELFF. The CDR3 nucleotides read TGTGCCAGCTCACCCCAGAACACCGGGGAGCTGTTTTTT.

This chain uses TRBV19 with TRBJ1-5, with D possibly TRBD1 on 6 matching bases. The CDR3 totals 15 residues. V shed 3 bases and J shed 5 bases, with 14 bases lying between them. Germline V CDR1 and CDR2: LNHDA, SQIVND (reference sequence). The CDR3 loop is CASSINRDTYQPQHF. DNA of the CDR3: TGTGCCAGTAGTATCAACCGGGACACCTATCAGCCCCAGCATTTT.

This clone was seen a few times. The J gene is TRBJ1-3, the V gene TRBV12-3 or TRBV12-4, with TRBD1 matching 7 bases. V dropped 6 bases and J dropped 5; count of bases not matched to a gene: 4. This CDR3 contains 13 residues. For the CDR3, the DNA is TGTGCCAGCAGGGGGGACAGCCGAAACACCATATATTTT. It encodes CASRGDSRNTIYF.

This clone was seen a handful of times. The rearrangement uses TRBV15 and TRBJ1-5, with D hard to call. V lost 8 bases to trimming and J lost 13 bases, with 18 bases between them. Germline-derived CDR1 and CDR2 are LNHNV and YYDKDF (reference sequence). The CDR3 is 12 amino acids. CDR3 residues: CATSLDTANQHF. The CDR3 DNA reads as TGTGCCACCTCCCTGGATACAGCAAATCAGCATTTT. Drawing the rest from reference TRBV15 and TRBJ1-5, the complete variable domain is DAMVIQNPRYQVTQFGKPVTLSCSQTLNHNVMYWYQQKSSQAPKLLFHYYDKDFNNEADTPDNFQSRRPNTSFCFLDIRSPGLGDTAMYLCATSLDTANQHFGDGTRLSIL.

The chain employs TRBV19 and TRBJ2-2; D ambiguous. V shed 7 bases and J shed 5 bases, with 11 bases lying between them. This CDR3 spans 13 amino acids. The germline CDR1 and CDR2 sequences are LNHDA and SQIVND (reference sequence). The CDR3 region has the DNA TGTGCCAGTACCCTACGGGTGACCGGGGAGCTGTTTTTT. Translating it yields CASTLRVTGELFF. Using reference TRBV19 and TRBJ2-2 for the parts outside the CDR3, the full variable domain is DGGITQSPKYLFRKEGQNVTLSCEQNLNHDAMYWYRQDPGQGLRLIYYSQIVNDFQKGDIAEGYSVSREKKESFPLTVTSAQKNPTAFYLCASTLRVTGELFFGEGSRLTVL.

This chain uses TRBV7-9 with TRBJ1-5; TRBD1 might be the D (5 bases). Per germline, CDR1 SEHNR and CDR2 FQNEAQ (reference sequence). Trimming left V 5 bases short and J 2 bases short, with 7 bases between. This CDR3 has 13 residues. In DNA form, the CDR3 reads TGTGCCAGCAGCCGGGGGGGCAATCAGCCCCAGCATTTT. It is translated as CASSRGGNQPQHF. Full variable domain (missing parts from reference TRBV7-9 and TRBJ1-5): DTGVSQNPRHKITKRGQNVTFRCDPISEHNRLYWYRQTLGQGPEFLTYFQNEAQLEKSRLLSDRFSAERPKGSFSTLEIQRTEQGDSAMYLCASSRGGNQPQHFGDGTRLSIL.

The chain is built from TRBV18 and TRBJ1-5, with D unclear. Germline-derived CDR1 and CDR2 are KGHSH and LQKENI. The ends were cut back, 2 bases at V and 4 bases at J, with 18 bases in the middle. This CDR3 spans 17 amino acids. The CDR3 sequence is CASSPNRGGPTNQPQHF. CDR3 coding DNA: TGTGCCAGCTCACCAAACCGGGGTGGCCCAACGAATCAGCCCCAGCATTTT.